Below are 13 T cell receptor beta chains sequenced from a single sample in a study of cytomegalovirus exposure and HLA in healthy donors (dated by TCRdb to the late 2010s). The library was made by the immunoSEQ multiplex PCR assay. The multiplex PCR relied on a mix of 60 forward primers for TCR Vbeta segments and 13 reverse primers for TCR Jbeta segments. TCRdb obtained this table from immuneACCESS and retained in-frame rearrangements with V and J assigned. These tables miss some clones; where compared with another copy, unresolved V genes account for less than half of the shortfall, and the remainder is unexplained. Counted in this sample were about 140,000 clones; about 85% of them appeared once. Together, the top ten hold approximately 3% of the sample. Sequencing used PBMCs. The source is a female donor in good health and CMV-seronegative.

The J gene is TRBJ2-7, the V gene TRBV11-2, with TRBD1 as a possible D gene (7 bases). Trimming shortened V by 1 base and J by 3 bases, and 13 bases separated the two germline ends. This CDR3 has 15 amino acids. CDR1 is SGHAT, CDR2 FQNNGV, per germline. The chain's CDR3 is CASSLAQGGGYEQYF. DNA for the CDR3: TGTGCCAGCAGCTTAGCCCAGGGGGGCGGCTACGAGCAGTACTTC.

This sequence joins TRBV30 and TRBJ2-7; 9 bases match TRBD1. The CDR3 totals 13 residues. The ends lost 2 bases at V and 7 bases at J; junction bases unmatched: 6. Germline V gene lookup returns CDR1 GTSNPN and CDR2 SVGIG (reference sequence). CDR3 coding DNA: TGTGCCTGGAGTCTGGGACAGGGTGGGGAGCAGTACTTC. It is translated as CAWSLGQGGEQYF.

This chain links TRBV10-2 with TRBJ1-2; 9 nucleotides match TRBD1. Trimming at V came to 7 bases and at J to 7 bases, leaving 13 bases not matched to a gene. CDR1 WSHSY and CDR2 SAAADI come from the germline V gene. The CDR3 length is 15 residues. CDR3 sequence: CASTEPGQGKGGYTF. The CDR3 coding sequence is TGCGCCAGCACCGAGCCGGGACAGGGAAAGGGTGGCTACACCTTC.

The rearrangement links TRBV19 to TRBJ1-5; D perhaps matches TRBD1 (6 bases). Germline values: CDR1 LNHDA, CDR2 SQIVND (reference sequence). V was cut by 3 bases and J by 4 bases, with 10 bases left in between. This CDR3 contains 14 residues. CDR3 sequence: CASSITGSNQPQHF. CDR3 in DNA: TGTGCCAGTAGTATCACAGGGAGTAATCAGCCCCAGCATTTT.

This rearrangement joins TRBV19 to TRBJ2-1, with 7 bases fitting TRBD1. Germline V gene lookup returns CDR1 LNHDA and CDR2 SQIVND (reference sequence). Trimming cost V 6 bases and J 8 bases; bases outside gene matches: 13. The CDR3 is made up of 15 amino acids. The CDR3 region is CASSPRDSHRDEQFF. DNA for the CDR3: TGTGCCAGTAGCCCCAGGGACAGCCACCGCGATGAGCAGTTCTTC.

The chain recombines TRBV2 with TRBJ2-1; 11 nucleotides match TRBD2. CDR1 and CDR2 (germline): SNHLY, FYNNEI. J lost 7 bases, V lost 8 bases, and 7 bases had no gene match. There are 14 residues in the CDR3. CDR3 in amino acids: CASFRRLAGNEQFF. CDR3 DNA sequence: TGTGCCAGCTTCAGGCGACTAGCGGGAAATGAGCAGTTCTTC. The full variable domain, in which reference TRBV2 and TRBJ2-1 provide the parts outside the CDR3, is EPEVTQTPSHQVTQMGQEVILRCVPISNHLYFYWYRQILGQKVEFLVSFYNNEISEKSEIFDDQFSVERPDGSNFTLKIRSTKLEDSAMYFCASFRRLAGNEQFFGPGTRLTVL.

In the case of this clone: This specimen includes other DNA sequences encoding the same CDR3. V usage is TRBV7-3 and J usage is TRBJ2-5; maybe TRBD1 (6 bases). V lost 5 bases and J lost 2, with 9 bases in between. This CDR3 has 13 residues. Germline V gene sequence: CDR1 SGHTA, CDR2 FQGTGA. CDR3 loop: CASSRGQQETQYF. The CDR3 DNA sequence: TGTGCCAGCAGCCGAGGACAGCAAGAGACCCAGTACTTC.

The chain carries TRBV5-1 and TRBJ1-6; 7 nucleotides match TRBD1. CDR1 and CDR2 from the germline V gene are SGHRS and YFSETQ. V shed 2 bases and J 10 bases; nucleotides not matched to a gene: 6. The CDR3 loop spans 14 amino acids. The CDR3 protein is CASSFDRDRSPLHF. The CDR3, as DNA: TGCGCCAGCAGCTTTGACAGGGATCGATCACCCCTCCACTTT.

The chain couples TRBV30 to TRBJ2-7; TRBD1 aligns across 9 bases. Trimming took 5 bases from V and 7 from J; bases not matched to a gene: 9. In germline, CDR1 is GTSNPN, CDR2 SVGIG (reference sequence). The CDR3 is 13 amino acids. CDR3 coding DNA: TGTGCCTGGGAGCCGGGACAGGGTACAGAGCAGTACTTC. This sequence encodes CAWEPGQGTEQYF.

In its sample, this clone was seen once. The chain couples TRBV27 to TRBJ1-6; D uncertain. The germline V gene has CDR1 MNHEY and CDR2 SMNVEV (reference sequence). This CDR3 spans 13 amino acids. Trimming took 3 bases from V and 8 from J, leaving 8 bases between them. The CDR3 spells CASSFSLYSPLHF. CDR3 nucleotides: TGTGCCAGCAGTTTTTCCCTTTATTCACCCCTCCACTTT.

The V call is TRBV5-1, the J call TRBJ1-1; D not certain. CDR3 length: 14 residues. Germline V CDR1 and CDR2: SGHRS, YFSETQ. The germline V and J ends were trimmed by 5 bases and 1 base, with 12 bases remaining between them. The CDR3 spells CASRGDPTNTEAFF. CDR3 bases: TGCGCCAGCAGAGGAGACCCGACGAACACTGAAGCTTTCTTT. Full variable domain (missing parts from reference TRBV5-1 and TRBJ1-1): KAGVTQTPRYLIKTRGQQVTLSCSPISGHRSVSWYQQTPGQGLQFLFEYFSETQRNKGNFPGRFSGRQFSNSRSEMNVSTLELGDSALYLCASRGDPTNTEAFFGQGTRLTVV.

The gene calls are TRBV5-8 and TRBJ1-4; D is possibly TRBD1 (6 bases). CDR1 and CDR2 (germline): SGHTS, YDEGEE. Between the trimmed V and J ends, which lost 4 bases and 0 bases, there was a span of 16 bases. This CDR3 is 17 amino acids long. CDR3 coding DNA: TGTGCCAGCAGCCCTTCGACAGGAGTCGCAACTAATGAAAAACTGTTTTTT. It yields the protein CASSPSTGVATNEKLFF.

CDR3 coding DNA: TGTGCCAGCAGTGCCACAGGGGGGTTTGGCTACGAGCAGTACTTC. This codes for CASSATGGFGYEQYF. V and J are TRBV6-5 and TRBJ2-7; 8 nucleotides align to TRBD1. In germline, CDR1 is MNHEY, CDR2 SVGAGI. The length of the CDR3 is 15 residues. V trimming: 5 bases; J trimming: 3 bases; junction bases outside the gene matches: 9.